This passage covers 9 T cell receptor beta chains from one sample sequenced in a study of T cells in Graves' hyperthyroidism and ophthalmopathy. Amplification of TCR beta CDR3 regions was performed using RNA transcripts as template. First-round RT-PCR targeting the TCR CDR3 was performed with the HTBI primer set. TCRdb used MiXCR to reprocess the multiplex PCR reads, holding one entry per CDR3 protein. The sample lists about 480,000 distinct CDR3 sequences; approximately 14% were seen once. Sequences were obtained from blood. These receptors all stem from a woman in her late teens or twenties with Graves' hyperthyroidism.

This clonotype was seen ten or more times. V and J are TRBV19 and TRBJ1-2, with TRBD1 identical over 10 bases. The CDR3 sequence is 13 residues long. The germline CDR1 and CDR2 sequences are LNHDA and SQIVND (reference sequence). V trimming: 5 bases; J trimming: 5 bases; junction bases outside the gene matches: 2. The CDR3 nucleotides read TGTGCCAGTAGTGGGGGACAGGGGTATGGCTACACCTTC. It is translated as CASSGGQGYGYTF.

This clonotype has ten or more counts. This chain links TRBV30 with TRBJ2-7; tentatively, D is TRBD2 (5 bases). CDR3 length: 14 residues. Trimming removed 3 bases from V and 1 base from J, with 13 bases in between. Looked up from germline, CDR1 is GTSNPN and CDR2 is SVGIG (reference sequence). The CDR3 DNA reads TGTGCCTGGAGCCGAGGGCCCACTTCCTACGAGCAGTACGTC. Translated: CAWSRGPTSYEQYV.

This clonotype was counted between two and nine times. The rearrangement joins TRBV6-1 to TRBJ2-2, with 7 nucleotides matching TRBD2. V shed 7 bases, J shed 2 bases, and the junction held 10 bases outside the gene matches. This CDR3 has 16 residues. The V gene's germline CDR1 is MNHNS and CDR2 SASEGT. CDR3 coding DNA: TGTGCCAGCATTGACCTGGCGGGAGTAAACACCGGGGAGCTGTTTTTT. As protein: CASIDLAGVNTGELFF.

Many counts were recorded for this clonotype. Here the CDR3 DNA reads TGCAGCCCATGGGAGGGATCCACAGATACGCAGTATTTT. Protein: CSPWEGSTDTQYF. The genes are TRBV29-1 and TRBJ2-3; 7 bases fit TRBD2. Germline CDR1 and CDR2: SQVTM and ANQGSEA. The CDR3 length is 13 residues. With 8 bases clipped from V and 2 bases from J, the junction kept 7 bases outside the gene matches.

This clonotype was seen many times. The CDR3 loop is CASPSLTGELFF. CDR3 nucleotide sequence: TGTGCCAGCCCTAGTCTCACCGGGGAGCTGTTTTTT. The chain combines TRBV6-1 with TRBJ2-2; D call uncertain. The CDR3 totals 12 residues. Per germline, CDR1 MNHNS and CDR2 SASEGT. V dropped 8 bases and J dropped 4 bases, with 8 bases sitting between them.

The chain couples TRBV6-1 to TRBJ1-2; maybe TRBD1 (5 bases). CDR3 length: 11 residues. Germline V CDR1 and CDR2: MNHNS, SASEGT. Trimming pared 7 bases from V and 4 bases from J, leaving 7 bases between. As DNA, the CDR3 is TGTGCCAGCAAGGGGTTCTATGGCTACACCTTC. Translating gives CASKGFYGYTF.

This clonotype has at least ten counts. The J gene is TRBJ2-7, the V gene TRBV18; 9 bases agree with TRBD1. CDR1 is KGHSH and CDR2 is LQKENI in the germline V gene. This CDR3 contains 15 residues. V shed 4 bases, J shed 2 bases, and the junction held 6 bases outside the gene matches. The CDR3 loop is CASSLGTGRTYEQYV. The CDR3 nucleotides are TGTGCCAGCTCACTTGGGACAGGGCGAACCTACGAGCAGTACGTC.

This clonotype occurred many times. The J gene is TRBJ2-1, the V gene TRBV18, with 8 bases aligning to TRBD2. V was clipped by 3 bases and J by 0 bases; unmatched bases: 13. This CDR3 has 19 residues. Germline CDR1 KGHSH, CDR2 LQKENI. In DNA, the CDR3 is TGTGCCAGCTCACCGTGGGAACTAGCGGTATTTACCTCCTACAATGAGCAGTTCTTC. Protein product: CASSPWELAVFTSYNEQFF.

This clonotype was found many times. V is TRBV7-2 and J is TRBJ1-1; no reliable D call. The CDR3 has 14 amino acids. Germline V gives CDR1 SGHTA, CDR2 FQGNSA. V gave up 5 bases and J gave up 2 bases, with 12 bases separating them. The chain's CDR3 is CASSAETTNTEAFF. CDR3 in DNA: TGTGCCAGCAGCGCCGAAACGACTAACACTGAAGCTTTCTTT.